A single sample is the source of the 30 T cell receptor beta chains below, sequenced in a study of monozygotic twins with inflammatory bowel disease (dated by TCRdb to the late 2010s). Library preparation was by 5' RACE. Reads for this sample came from an Illumina HiSeq 2500. TCRdb reprocessed the reads, and each CDR3 protein sequence is entered once, without DNA. The sample's records list about 300,000 distinct CDR3 sequences. The ten most abundant clones make up 5.5% to 6.5% of the sample. The sequenced sample was blood. The receptors here all came from a human donor with ulcerative colitis or Crohn's disease, or a healthy co-twin of an affected twin (not recorded which).

The chain employs TRBV5-4 and TRBJ2-1. The CDR3 extends over 15 amino acids. Germline V gene lookup returns CDR1 SGHNT and CDR2 YYREEE (reference sequence). This chain's CDR3 is CASSLIWDYSNEQFF.

The rearrangement links TRBV20-1 to TRBJ1-5. The CDR3 has 13 residues. Germline assignment: CDR1 DFQATT and CDR2 SNEGSKA (reference sequence). The CDR3 region is CSAEAWGDQPQHF.

The chain links TRBV20-1 to TRBJ2-6; there is no DNA to check the TCRdb D call of TRBD1. CDR3 length: 17 amino acids. CDR1 and CDR2 from the germline V gene are DFQATT and SNEGSKA (reference sequence). CDR3 loop: CSARGTRGKPGANVLTF.

The V call is TRBV7-2, the J call TRBJ1-5; TCRdb outputs TRBD1, but without DNA this stays unchecked. This CDR3 has 14 residues. Germline V gene lookup returns CDR1 SGHTA and CDR2 FQGNSA. The CDR3 spells CASSLADGAKPQHF. The variable domain in full, with the rest retrieved from reference TRBV7-2 and TRBJ1-5, is GAGVSQSPSNKVTEKGKDVELRCDPISGHTALYWYRQSLGQGLEFLIYFQGNSAPDKSGLPSDRFSAERTGGSVSTLTIQRTQQEDSAVYLCASSLADGAKPQHFGDGTRLSIL.

The chain joins TRBV7-2 to TRBJ1-3; TCRdb returns TRBD1, unconfirmable since there is no DNA. This CDR3 comprises 16 residues. Germline CDR1 SGHTA, CDR2 FQGNSA. The CDR3 sequence: CASSLDGTGSGNTIYF.

This CDR3 is CASRIARDRGNYGYTF. The chain has TRBV6-1 and TRBJ1-2; without DNA, the TCRdb call of TRBD1 cannot be checked. Germline loops: CDR1 MNHNS, CDR2 SASEGT. The CDR3 extends over 16 amino acids.

The chain carries TRBV20-1 and TRBJ1-2; the D call of TRBD1 rests on TCRdb alone, since no DNA is present to check it. This CDR3 comprises 14 residues. CDR1 DFQATT and CDR2 SNEGSKA come from the germline V gene (reference sequence). CDR3 loop: CSTMRRGDGYGYTF.

The J gene is TRBJ1-1, the V gene TRBV28. This CDR3 comprises 14 residues. Per the germline V gene, CDR1 is MDHEN and CDR2 is SYDVKM. CDR3 protein: CASTQGSRNTEAFF.

The V gene is TRBV24-1, the J gene TRBJ1-4. The CDR3 covers 16 residues. Germline V CDR1 and CDR2: KGHDR, SFDVKD. This chain's CDR3 is CATSGGTRATNEKLFF.

V and J are TRBV6-2 or TRBV6-3 and TRBJ2-5; the TCRdb D gene call, TRBD2, has no DNA to confirm it. The CDR3 consists of 14 residues. The germline gives CDR1 MNHEY, CDR2 SVGEGT. The CDR3 here is CASSPGAGRETQYF.

The V call is TRBV5-1, the J call TRBJ2-3; TCRdb returns TRBD1, unconfirmable since there is no DNA. Germline V gene data show CDR1 as SGHRS and CDR2 as YFSETQ. The CDR3 runs to 15 residues. CDR3 residues: CASSLEGGYVDTQYF. The full variable domain, completed using reference TRBV5-1 and TRBJ2-3, is KAGVTQTPRYLIKTRGQQVTLSCSPISGHRSVSWYQQTPGQGLQFLFEYFSETQRNKGNFPGRFSGRQFSNSRSEMNVSTLELGDSALYLCASSLEGGYVDTQYFGPGTRLTVL.

The chain carries TRBV24-1 and TRBJ1-2; as DNA is missing, the TRBD1 call by TCRdb cannot be tested. Germline V CDR1 and CDR2: KGHDR, SFDVKD. The CDR3 has 15 amino acids. CDR3 loop: CATSDPHDPGNGYTF.

CDR3 region: CASSTLTGGGNQPQHF. V and J are TRBV6-1 and TRBJ1-5; checking the TCRdb D call of TRBD1 is not possible without DNA. CDR3 length: 16 residues. The germline V gene has CDR1 MNHNS and CDR2 SASEGT.

This chain uses TRBV20-1 with TRBJ2-7; the D gene TCRdb calls, TRBD1, cannot be checked with no DNA. The CDR3 has 15 residues. Germline values: CDR1 DFQATT, CDR2 SNEGSKA (reference sequence). CDR3 in amino acids: CSASTSTGIRYEQYF.

The J gene is TRBJ2-1, the V gene TRBV5-1; TCRdb picks TRBD2, but there is no DNA to check that call. The CDR3 is made up of 18 amino acids. CDR1 is SGHRS, CDR2 YFSETQ, per germline. The CDR3 reads CASSLGPQGTSGNLEQFF.

This rearrangement joins TRBV2 to TRBJ2-3; TCRdb calls TRBD1, which cannot be checked without DNA. CDR1 and CDR2 (germline): SNHLY, FYNNEI. There are 16 residues in the CDR3. This CDR3 is CASSGLQGANTDTQYF.

V and J are TRBV7-2 and TRBJ2-4; no DNA is available, so the TRBD1 call from TCRdb remains unchecked. The CDR3 loop spans 17 amino acids. The germline V gene has CDR1 SGHTA and CDR2 FQGNSA. This CDR3 reads CASSLVQGRTAKNIQYF. The full variable domain, rest sourced from reference TRBV7-2 and TRBJ2-4, is GAGVSQSPSNKVTEKGKDVELRCDPISGHTALYWYRQSLGQGLEFLIYFQGNSAPDKSGLPSDRFSAERTGGSVSTLTIQRTQQEDSAVYLCASSLVQGRTAKNIQYFGAGTRLSVL.

The rearrangement links TRBV7-2 to TRBJ2-7. The CDR3 length is 12 residues. CDR1 is SGHTA, CDR2 FQGNSA, per germline. CDR3 amino acids: CASRGSGSEQYF.

The rearrangement joins TRBV29-1 to TRBJ2-2; the D gene TCRdb calls, TRBD1, cannot be checked with no DNA. Germline lookup yields CDR1 SQVTM and CDR2 ANQGSEA. This CDR3 is built from 14 residues. The chain's CDR3 is CSVEGGVPTGELFF.

The chain uses TRBV7-2 and TRBJ2-1; TCRdb proposes TRBD1, but this gene call is untestable without DNA. Per the germline V gene, CDR1 is SGHTA and CDR2 is FQGNSA. CDR3 length: 15 amino acids. This CDR3 is CASSSPGRTYNEQFF.

The rearrangement uses TRBV30 and TRBJ1-2; TCRdb's D call, TRBD1, is unchecked because there is no DNA. CDR1 is GTSNPN, CDR2 SVGIG, per germline (reference sequence). The CDR3 is 13 residues long. CDR3 loop: CAWSMKGQGIYTF.

The chain employs TRBV6-1 and TRBJ1-2; the TRBD1 assignment by TCRdb is unverifiable without DNA. From germline, CDR1 is MNHNS and CDR2 SASEGT. CDR3 length equals 15 residues. The CDR3 sequence is CASSESHGGRDGYTF.

This chain links TRBV24-1 with TRBJ2-7. The CDR3 spans 13 residues. From germline, CDR1 is KGHDR and CDR2 SFDVKD. The CDR3 spells CATSDSWGREQYF.

The J gene is TRBJ2-1, the V gene TRBV7-2; as DNA is missing, the TRBD1 call by TCRdb cannot be tested. CDR3 length: 13 residues. Germline V gives CDR1 SGHTA, CDR2 FQGNSA. The CDR3 reads CASSLYRVDEQFF. Drawing the rest from reference TRBV7-2 and TRBJ2-1, the complete variable domain is GAGVSQSPSNKVTEKGKDVELRCDPISGHTALYWYRQSLGQGLEFLIYFQGNSAPDKSGLPSDRFSAERTGGSVSTLTIQRTQQEDSAVYLCASSLYRVDEQFFGPGTRLTVL.

The CDR3 loop reads CASRIQGTNTIYF. J is TRBJ1-3 and V is TRBV28; the TRBD1 assignment by TCRdb is unverifiable without DNA. Germline loops: CDR1 MDHEN, CDR2 SYDVKM. This CDR3 comprises 13 residues.

The chain uses TRBV10-3 and TRBJ1-2. CDR3 length: 11 amino acids. CDR1 and CDR2 (germline): ENHRY, SYGVKD. CDR3 loop: CAIAAGYGYTF.

The chain uses TRBV6-5 and TRBJ2-6. Germline-derived CDR1 and CDR2 are MNHEY and SVGAGI. The CDR3 totals 17 residues. This chain's CDR3 is CASSYSTKVTGANVLTF.

The CDR3 region is CASVGTAGGDTEAFF. The rearrangement uses TRBV5-1 and TRBJ1-1. The CDR3 covers 15 residues. Germline CDR1 and CDR2: SGHRS and YFSETQ.

The chain has TRBV28 and TRBJ2-3; the TRBD2 assignment by TCRdb is unverifiable without DNA. This CDR3 has 16 residues. Per the germline V gene, CDR1 is MDHEN and CDR2 is SYDVKM. CDR3 region: CASSAGSGGGLGTQYF.

The chain carries TRBV5-1 and TRBJ2-7. Per germline, CDR1 SGHRS and CDR2 YFSETQ. There are 15 residues in the CDR3. CDR3 amino acids: CASSLGGSRSGEQYF.